These 3 T cell receptor beta chains originate from one sample sequenced in a study of human T cells and chemical hapten exposure. MiXCR, run by TCRdb on the RACE reads, gives a single entry per CDR3 protein. The profile shows about 110,000 distinct CDR3 sequences, more than 9.5% of them singletons. Time point in this sample: patch test 1, 2 weeks after DPC sensitization. Treatment of the sample: therapeutic diphenylcyclopropenone sensitization with weekly scalp DPC. This material consisted of whole blood, taken in connection with sensitization to the hapten diphenylcyclopropenone (DPC). The receptors were gathered from a woman between 40 and 50 years old with alopecia areata. Some clones in this sample may be carry-over from other donors' samples.

This clonotype was picked up many times. The CDR3 DNA is TGCAGTGCTAGAGACGGATTCACCTACGAGCAGTACTTC. Translating it yields CSARDGFTYEQYF. The V gene is TRBV20-1, the J gene TRBJ2-7, with D unresolved. The germline gives CDR1 DFQATT, CDR2 SNEGSKA (reference sequence). The germline V and J ends were trimmed by 0 bases and 2 bases, with 8 bases remaining between them. This CDR3 is built from 13 residues.

The V call is TRBV29-1, the J call TRBJ2-3; D may be TRBD2 (6 bases). CDR1 is SQVTM and CDR2 is ANQGSEA in the germline V gene. The ends were cut back, 4 bases at V and 5 bases at J, with 16 bases in the middle. This CDR3 has 14 residues. Here the CDR3 reads CSVVEGILGDTQYF. CDR3 nucleotides: TGCAGCGTTGTGGAGGGTATCCTGGGAGATACGCAGTATTTT.

The gene calls are TRBV6-2 or TRBV6-3 and TRBJ2-3; 9 bases line up with TRBD2. This CDR3 contains 16 residues. The V gene end was trimmed by 4 bases and the J gene end by 1 base; junction bases not matched to a gene: 6. CDR1 and CDR2 from the germline V gene are MNHEY and SVGEGT. CDR3 in DNA: TGTGCCAGCAGTTCTGTTAGCGGGAGAGGCACAGATACGCAGTATTTT. Encoded protein: CASSSVSGRGTDTQYF.